This T cell receptor (beta chain) was sequenced for a study of blood T cell repertoires in COVID-19. Study-level information: Whether acute or convalescent, the COVID-19 samples came from the United States, Italy and Spain. T cells, B-cell-depleted T cells, or PBMCs provided the cDNA or gDNA that served as material.

The protocol was immunoSEQ multiplex PCR, while the TCRdb copy is restricted to in-frame clones and leaves out a portion. This sample yields roughly 190,000 clones, of which 87% are seen a single time; 2% to 2.5% belongs to the top ten. Which cohort a participant joined came from the clinical history participants gave. CDR1 and CDR2 (germline): SGHTA, FQGNSA. This CDR3 contains 15 residues. The ends lost 5 bases at V and 1 base at J; junction bases unmatched: 2. The sample taken for sequencing was PBMCs or T cells enriched from blood (not recorded which). The chain has TRBV7-2 and TRBJ1-4; TRBD1 matches at 9 bases. This receptor was taken from a woman in her 30s who had recovered from COVID-19. The CDR3 DNA reads TGTGCCAGCAGCGTGACAGGGGGAACTAATGAAAAACTGTTTTTT. Translation: CASSVTGGTNEKLFF.